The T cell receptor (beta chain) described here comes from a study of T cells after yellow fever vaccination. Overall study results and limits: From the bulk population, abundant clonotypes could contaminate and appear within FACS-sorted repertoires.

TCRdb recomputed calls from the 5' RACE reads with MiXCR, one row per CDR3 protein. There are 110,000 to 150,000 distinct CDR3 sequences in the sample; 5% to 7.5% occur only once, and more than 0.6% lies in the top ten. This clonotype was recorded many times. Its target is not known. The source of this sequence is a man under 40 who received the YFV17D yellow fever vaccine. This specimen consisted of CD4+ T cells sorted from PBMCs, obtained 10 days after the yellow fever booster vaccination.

CDR3 bases: TGTGCCAGCAGCCGCGGGACTAACTTTGCAGATACGCAGTATTTT. This gives the protein CASSRGTNFADTQYF. The chain has TRBV12-3 or TRBV12-4 and TRBJ2-3; 7 nucleotides match TRBD2. The trim removed 6 bases at V and 4 bases at J, leaving 10 bases unmatched. The CDR3 spans 15 residues.